What follows describes a single TCR beta chain. Trimming cost V 4 bases and J 0 bases, with 15 bases left between them. The CDR3 totals 16 residues. Germline CDR1 and CDR2: MGHRA and YSYEKL. MiXCR was run by TCRdb on the RT-PCR reads, yielding one entry per CDR3 protein. There are more than 600,000 distinct CDR3 sequences in the sample; approximately 17% occur only once, and approximately 10% lies in the top ten. This specimen belongs to a study of response to subunit inactivated influenza vaccine. The chain is built from TRBV4-1 and TRBJ2-5; D possibly corresponds to TRBD1 (6 bases). This TCR derives from a man aged 50 to 60 who received an inactivated influenza vaccine. The starting material was PBMCs from blood, obtained roughly 5 days after vaccination. The CDR3 protein is CASSPRDTLYQETQYF. CDR3 coding DNA: TGCGCCAGCAGCCCCCGGGACACCCTGTACCAAGAGACCCAGTACTTC.